This T cell receptor beta chain appears in the sequencing data of a study of CD8+ T cells in alopecia areata. Study details: Treated individuals took tofacitinib by mouth, 5 to 10 mg twice daily.

Cell sorting was applied to PBMCs, and CD4+ and CD8+ T cells were collected. Details on this clone: Antigen: not known.

Study-wide points: Sharing of TCR sequences between patients (possibly for HLA-related reasons) was less clear than in mice.

Germline assignment: CDR1 MGHDK and CDR2 SYGVNS. Trimming removed 6 bases from V and 3 bases from J, with 9 bases in between. The CDR3 runs to 12 residues. cDNA serving as the sequencing template came from extracted, reverse transcribed RNA. Some clones are missing from TCRdb's copy, which holds only in-frame ones; the method was immunoSEQ multiplex PCR. In the table there are about 130,000 clones, under 60% of which are singletons. The sample here was CD4+ T cells sorted from blood, taken at week 0. The V and J genes are TRBV25-1 and TRBJ2-7; D not certain. The clonotype originates from a human donor with alopecia areata. The CDR3 region is CASSEEYYEQYF. The CDR3 DNA reads as TGTGCCAGCAGCGAGGAGTACTACGAGCAGTACTTC.